A single T cell receptor beta chain is shown here with its context. Its antigen is as yet unknown. The sample comes from a study of OX40 agonist ivuxolimab in advanced cancers. The overall study: Every 2 weeks, patients got intravenous ivuxolimab at one of six dose levels (0.01-10 mg/kg).

Sequencing used immunoSEQ multiplex PCR; TCRdb keeps in-frame clones, though not all of them. Counted here are 30,000 to 35,000 clones, around 81% occurring once; the ten biggest clones make up approximately 1.3%. Trimming stripped 1 base from V and 5 bases from J, with 4 bases between. The CDR3 has 12 residues. Germline CDR1 and CDR2: SGHVS and FNYEAQ. General study findings and limits: Clonal expansion from baseline to week 6 occurred in both CD4+ and CD8+ T cells. Average numbers of expanded clones were greater in CD8+ T cells than in CD4+.

The chain recombines TRBV7-6 with TRBJ2-3; D is unresolved. The sequenced sample was CD4+ or CD8+ T cells sorted from blood, obtained in a trial of the OX40 agonist ivuxolimab. This sequence originates from an adult with an advanced solid tumor such as melanoma, head and neck, liver or kidney cancer. CDR3 protein: CASSLEGDTQYF. As DNA, the CDR3 is TGTGCCAGCAGCTTAGAGGGAGATACGCAGTATTTT.